Listed below are T cell receptor beta chains from one sample, sequenced in a study of cytomegalovirus exposure and HLA in healthy donors. Clones were sequenced by immunoSEQ multiplex PCR, and TCRdb holds only the in-frame ones, with some missing. The repertoire includes more than 95,000 clones, approximately 90% of them detected once, and around 1.9% sits in the top ten. Sequenced material: PBMCs. These receptors were obtained from a woman aged 18-30 years in good health and CMV-seronegative. CDR3s include the opening cysteine and the closing phenylalanine or tryptophan.

v_call: TRBV6-5; cdr3_aa: CASSYDRGGTGELFF
v_call: TRBV7-9; cdr3_aa: CASSLARGQGMYNEQFF
v_call: TRBV4-3; cdr3_aa: CASSQESGIAYNEQFF
v_call: TRBV6-1; cdr3_aa: CASSVLGTGAFAGELFF
v_call: TRBV30; cdr3_aa: CAWSVGLAGGFLDEQFF
v_call: TRBV5-3; cdr3_aa: CARSSTSGVLYEQYF
v_call: TRBV5-1; cdr3_aa: CASSPVTGGYEQYF
v_call: TRBV5-1; cdr3_aa: CASSLIVGTQYNEQFF
v_call: TRBV28; cdr3_aa: CASSDPQGRFYGGELFF
v_call: TRBV5-6; cdr3_aa: CASSSVGSGGGYSPLHF
v_call: TRBV4-2; cdr3_aa: CASSQDLAGGSYEQYF
v_call: TRBV5-4; cdr3_aa: CASSESLLSPRSDEQYF
v_call: TRBV15; cdr3_aa: CATSIGGSGNTIYF
v_call: TRBV9; cdr3_aa: CASSGLFGQGALGYTF
v_call: TRBV28; cdr3_aa: CASSPTGTSGLYNEQFF
v_call: TRBV28; cdr3_aa: CASRPSGLAGDWRETYEQYF
v_call: TRBV19; cdr3_aa: CASSILSGFAGNQPQHF
v_call: TRBV6-5; cdr3_aa: CASSLQPNTEAFF
v_call: TRBV7-6; cdr3_aa: CASSLGSGPSYEQYF
v_call: TRBV11-2; cdr3_aa: CASSLVSLDSYEQYF
v_call: TRBV5-1; cdr3_aa: CASSPGQGNTDTQYF
v_call: TRBV5-4; cdr3_aa: CASSSNTGGYTF
v_call: TRBV7-3; cdr3_aa: CASSIRRGGTQYF
v_call: TRBV28; cdr3_aa: CASSFKGVTLMSSYEQYF
v_call: TRBV11-1; cdr3_aa: CASRTGTEGRGGELFF
v_call: TRBV5-1; cdr3_aa: CASSLALASVVETQYF
v_call: TRBV9; cdr3_aa: CASSVTGQTYTF
v_call: TRBV5-1; cdr3_aa: CASSLKPGGVNLNEQFF
v_call: TRBV19; cdr3_aa: CASSIQGGAETQYF
v_call: TRBV27; cdr3_aa: CASSLLGLQNGYNEQFF
v_call: TRBV6-1; cdr3_aa: CASSVGRGYEQYF
v_call: TRBV5-1; cdr3_aa: CASSLLGQGNTEAFF